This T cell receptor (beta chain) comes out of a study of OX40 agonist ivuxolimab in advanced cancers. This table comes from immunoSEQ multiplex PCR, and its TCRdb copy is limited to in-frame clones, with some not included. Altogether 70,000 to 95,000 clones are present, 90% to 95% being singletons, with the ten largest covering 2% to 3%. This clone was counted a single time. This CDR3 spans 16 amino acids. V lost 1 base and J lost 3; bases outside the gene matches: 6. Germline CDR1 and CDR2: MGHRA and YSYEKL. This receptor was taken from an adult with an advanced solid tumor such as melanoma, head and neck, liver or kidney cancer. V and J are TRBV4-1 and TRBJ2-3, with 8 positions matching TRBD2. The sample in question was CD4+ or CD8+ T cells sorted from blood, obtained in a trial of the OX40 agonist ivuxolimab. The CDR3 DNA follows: TGCGCCAGCAGCCAAGTAGCGGGATCGGGTACAGATACGCAGTATTTT. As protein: CASSQVAGSGTDTQYF.